The 11 T cell receptor beta chains below come from one sample, sequenced in a study of shared clonotypes between healthy human individuals. Naive-designated CD8 cells lacked CD45RO, were positively enriched for CCR7, and omitted terminally differentiated effector memory CD45RA+ cells. Repertoires were generated with immunoSEQ multiplex PCR, while TCRdb's copy carries only in-frame clones and drops some. The sample records around 2.1 million clones, approximately 94% being singletons. The sample taken for sequencing was naive CD8+ T cells from PBMCs. Every receptor here comes from a young man in good health. Some clones in this sample may be carry-over from other donors' samples.

The chain uses TRBV19 and TRBJ2-7; 7 bases agree with TRBD2. Germline values: CDR1 LNHDA, CDR2 SQIVND (reference sequence). This CDR3 has 14 amino acids. V trimming: 6 bases; J trimming: 4 bases; junction bases outside the gene matches: 9. The CDR3 coding sequence is TGTGCCAGTAGCCAGCGGGACCTCTATTACGAGCAGTACTTC. Amino acids: CASSQRDLYYEQYF. The full variable domain, with the rest looked up from reference TRBV19 and TRBJ2-7, is DGGITQSPKYLFRKEGQNVTLSCEQNLNHDAMYWYRQDPGQGLRLIYYSQIVNDFQKGDIAEGYSVSREKKESFPLTVTSAQKNPTAFYLCASSQRDLYYEQYFGPGTRLTVT.

This CDR3 is CASSSGTGSLQQYF. CDR3 sequence (DNA): TGTGCCAGCAGCTCCGGGACAGGGAGTCTACAGCAGTACTTC. The chain links TRBV7-6 to TRBJ2-7; TRBD1 matches at 9 bases. The V and J ends lost 4 bases and 8 bases, in that order; junction bases with no gene match: 9. From germline, CDR1 is SGHVS and CDR2 FNYEAQ. The CDR3 extends over 14 amino acids.

This clone was seen just once. J is TRBJ2-7 and V is TRBV19; TRBD2 matches at 12 bases. The CDR3 extends over 16 amino acids. V dropped 5 bases and J dropped 2; count of bases not matched to a gene: 7. The germline V gene encodes CDR1 LNHDA and CDR2 SQIVND (reference sequence). As DNA, the CDR3 is TGTGCCAGTAGTTCGAGGACTAGCGGGATTCCCTACGAGCAGTACTTC. Translated, it gives CASSSRTSGIPYEQYF. The entire variable domain, with the rest obtained from reference TRBV19 and TRBJ2-7, is as follows: DGGITQSPKYLFRKEGQNVTLSCEQNLNHDAMYWYRQDPGQGLRLIYYSQIVNDFQKGDIAEGYSVSREKKESFPLTVTSAQKNPTAFYLCASSSRTSGIPYEQYFGPGTRLTVT.

CDR3 nucleotide sequence: TGTGCCACCAGCAGAACCTTATCCATACAAGAGACCCAGTACTTC. The encoded protein is CATSRTLSIQETQYF. The chain employs TRBV15 and TRBJ2-5; D is undetermined. CDR1 is LNHNV and CDR2 is YYDKDF in the germline V gene (reference sequence). With 2 bases removed from V and 2 bases from J, the gap between germline ends came to 12 bases. The CDR3 spans 15 residues.

The J gene is TRBJ1-1, the V gene TRBV4-1; the D gene is possibly TRBD1 (5 bases). This CDR3 is 15 amino acids long. Germline assignment: CDR1 MGHRA and CDR2 YSYEKL. V lost 1 base, J lost 5 bases, and 14 bases lay in between. The chain's CDR3 is CASSQAGVGRTEAFF. The CDR3 bases are TGCGCCAGCAGCCAAGCCGGGGTGGGGCGGACTGAAGCTTTCTTT.

Comments on this clone: Other DNA sequences in this specimen translate into the identical CDR3. The gene calls are TRBV25-1 and TRBJ2-3; no reliable D call. V shed 1 base and J shed 0 bases, with 5 bases lying between them. The CDR3 sequence is 14 residues long. CDR1 is MGHDK, CDR2 SYGVNS, per germline. CDR3 DNA sequence: TGTGCCAGCAGTGAATTGGCAAGCACAGATACGCAGTATTTT. Its protein product is CASSELASTDTQYF. The whole variable domain, remainder taken from reference TRBV25-1 and TRBJ2-3, is EADIYQTPRYLVIGTGKKITLECSQTMGHDKMYWYQQDPGMELHLIHYSYGVNSTEKGDLSSESTVSRIRTEHFPLTLESARPSHTSQYLCASSELASTDTQYFGPGTRLTVL.

Only one count was recorded for this clone. J is TRBJ2-7 and V is TRBV27, with 11 bases lining up with TRBD1. The CDR3 spans 16 residues. V lost 7 bases and J lost 6; bases outside the gene matches: 14. From germline, CDR1 is MNHEY and CDR2 SMNVEV (reference sequence). The CDR3 DNA reads as TGTGCCAGCAACCCCAGGGCCGGGACAGGGGGGTCCGAGCAGTACTTC. Amino acid sequence: CASNPRAGTGGSEQYF.

The chain couples TRBV9 to TRBJ1-5; no firm D call. With 0 bases removed from V and 0 bases from J, the gap between germline ends came to 7 bases. CDR3 length: 15 residues. In germline, CDR1 is SGDLS, CDR2 YYNGEE. CDR3 loop: CASSVGPGSNQPQHF. CDR3 DNA sequence: TGTGCCAGCAGCGTAGGGCCGGGTAGCAATCAGCCCCAGCATTTT.

This rearrangement joins TRBV18 to TRBJ1-2, with 7 bases lining up with TRBD1. The V segment lost 3 bases and the J segment 6 bases; nucleotides outside the gene matches: 13. This CDR3 comprises 16 residues. Per the germline V gene, CDR1 is KGHSH and CDR2 is LQKENI. The CDR3 region has the DNA TGTGCCAGCTCACCCAATTACCGTAGACAGGGACATGGCTACACCTTC. Residues: CASSPNYRRQGHGYTF.

This clone has only one observation. The chain combines TRBV28 with TRBJ1-5, with unresolved D. Trimming took off 3 bases at V and 0 bases at J, with 15 bases between the two ends. The length of the CDR3 is 17 residues. Germline V gene sequence: CDR1 MDHEN, CDR2 SYDVKM. CDR3 region: CASSFPSRIYSNQPQHF. DNA of the CDR3: TGTGCCAGCAGTTTTCCCTCCAGGATCTATAGCAATCAGCCCCAGCATTTT.

The rearrangement links TRBV11-2 to TRBJ2-7, with D maybe TRBD1 (5 bases). Germline-derived CDR1 and CDR2 are SGHAT and FQNNGV. Trimming shortened V by 3 bases and J by 1 base, and 13 bases separated the two germline ends. This CDR3 has 15 amino acids. Here the CDR3 DNA reads TGTGCCAGCAGCTTTCCCACAGGAGATTCCTACGAGCAGTACTTC. The encoded protein is CASSFPTGDSYEQYF.